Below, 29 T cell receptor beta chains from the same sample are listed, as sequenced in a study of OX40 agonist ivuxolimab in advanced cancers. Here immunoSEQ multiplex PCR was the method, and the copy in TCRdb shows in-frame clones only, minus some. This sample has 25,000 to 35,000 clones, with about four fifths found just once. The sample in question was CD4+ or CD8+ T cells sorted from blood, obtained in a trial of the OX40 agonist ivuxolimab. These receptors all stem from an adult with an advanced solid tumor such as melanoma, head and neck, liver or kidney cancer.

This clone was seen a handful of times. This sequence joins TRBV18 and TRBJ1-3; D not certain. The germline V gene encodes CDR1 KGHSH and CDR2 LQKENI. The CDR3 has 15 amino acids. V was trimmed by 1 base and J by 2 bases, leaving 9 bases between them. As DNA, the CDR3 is TGTGCCAGCTCACCACACCCCTCTGCTGGAAACACCATATATTTT. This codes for CASSPHPSAGNTIYF.

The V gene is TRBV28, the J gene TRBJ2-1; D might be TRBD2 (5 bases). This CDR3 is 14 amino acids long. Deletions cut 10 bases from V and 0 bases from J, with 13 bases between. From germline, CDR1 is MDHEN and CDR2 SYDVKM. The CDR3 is CATEMGSSYNEQFF. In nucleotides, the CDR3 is TGTGCCACGGAGATGGGGAGCTCCTACAATGAGCAGTTCTTC.

The CDR3 sequence is CASSFSHGTGGYDGELFF. The CDR3 DNA reads as TGTGCCAGCAGTTTCTCCCACGGGACAGGGGGCTATGACGGGGAGCTGTTTTTT. The gene calls are TRBV28 and TRBJ2-2; TRBD1 matches at 12 bases. Unmatched junction bases numbered 12, after V lost 3 bases and J lost 7 bases. Per the germline V gene, CDR1 is MDHEN and CDR2 is SYDVKM. This CDR3 has 18 residues.

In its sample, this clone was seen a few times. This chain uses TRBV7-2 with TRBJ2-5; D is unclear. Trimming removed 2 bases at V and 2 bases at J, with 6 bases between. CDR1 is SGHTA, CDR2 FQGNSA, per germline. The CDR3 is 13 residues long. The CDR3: CASSLSQQETQYF. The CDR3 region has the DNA TGTGCCAGCAGCTTAAGTCAACAAGAGACCCAGTACTTC. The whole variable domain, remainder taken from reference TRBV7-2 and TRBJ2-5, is GAGVSQSPSNKVTEKGKDVELRCDPISGHTALYWYRQSLGQGLEFLIYFQGNSAPDKSGLPSDRFSAERTGGSVSTLTIQRTQQEDSAVYLCASSLSQQETQYFGPGTRLLVL.

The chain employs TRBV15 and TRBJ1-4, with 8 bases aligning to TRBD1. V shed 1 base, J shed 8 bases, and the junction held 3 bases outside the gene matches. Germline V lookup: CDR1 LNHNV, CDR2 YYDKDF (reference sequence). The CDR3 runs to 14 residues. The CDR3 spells CATSRGGQGEKLFF. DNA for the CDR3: TGTGCCACCAGCAGAGGAGGACAGGGCGAAAAACTGTTTTTT.

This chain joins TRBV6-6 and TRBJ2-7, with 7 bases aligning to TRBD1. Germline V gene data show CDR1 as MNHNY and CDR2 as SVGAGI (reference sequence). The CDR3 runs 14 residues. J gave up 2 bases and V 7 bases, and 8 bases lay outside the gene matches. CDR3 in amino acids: CASTRQGATYEQYF. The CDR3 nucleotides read TGTGCCAGCACCCGACAGGGAGCGACCTACGAGCAGTACTTC.

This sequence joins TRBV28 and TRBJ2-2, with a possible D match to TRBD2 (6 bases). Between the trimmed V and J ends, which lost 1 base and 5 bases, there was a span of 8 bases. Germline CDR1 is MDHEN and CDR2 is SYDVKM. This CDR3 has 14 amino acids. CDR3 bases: TGTGCCAGCAGTTTATCTGGGGGGACCGGGGAGCTGTTTTTT. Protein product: CASSLSGGTGELFF.

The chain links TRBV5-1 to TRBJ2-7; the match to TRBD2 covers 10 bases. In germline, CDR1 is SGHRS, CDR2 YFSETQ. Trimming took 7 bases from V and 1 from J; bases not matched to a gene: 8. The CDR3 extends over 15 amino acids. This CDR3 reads CASQQIAGGSYEQYF. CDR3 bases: TGCGCCAGCCAACAAATAGCGGGGGGTTCCTACGAGCAGTACTTC.

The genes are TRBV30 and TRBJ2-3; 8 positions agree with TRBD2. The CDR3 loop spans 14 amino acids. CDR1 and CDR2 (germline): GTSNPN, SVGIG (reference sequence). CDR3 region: CARSASGRADTQYF. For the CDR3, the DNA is TGTGCGAGATCGGCTAGCGGGCGGGCAGATACGCAGTATTTT.

The chain's CDR3 is CASSTGNQPQHF. For the CDR3, the DNA is TGTGCCAGCAGCACAGGCAATCAGCCCCAGCATTTT. The V and J genes are TRBV7-2 and TRBJ1-5; D not resolved. Germline V gene sequence: CDR1 SGHTA, CDR2 FQGNSA. The V gene lost 5 bases and the J gene lost 2 bases, with 4 bases spanning the gap. The CDR3 sequence is 12 residues long.

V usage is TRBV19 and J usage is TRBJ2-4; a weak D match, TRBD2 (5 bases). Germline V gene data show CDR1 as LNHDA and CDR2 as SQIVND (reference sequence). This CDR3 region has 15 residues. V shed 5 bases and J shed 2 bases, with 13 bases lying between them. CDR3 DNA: TGTGCCAGTAGTTTTGCGGGCCAGACCAAAAACATTCAGTACTTC. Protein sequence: CASSFAGQTKNIQYF.

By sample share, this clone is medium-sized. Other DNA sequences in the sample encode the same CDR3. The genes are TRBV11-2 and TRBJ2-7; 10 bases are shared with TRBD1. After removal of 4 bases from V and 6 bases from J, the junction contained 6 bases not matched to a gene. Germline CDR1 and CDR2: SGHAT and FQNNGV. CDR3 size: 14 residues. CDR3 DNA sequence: TGTGCCAGCAGCTGGGGGGACAGGGGAGGCGAGCAGTACTTC. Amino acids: CASSWGDRGGEQYF.

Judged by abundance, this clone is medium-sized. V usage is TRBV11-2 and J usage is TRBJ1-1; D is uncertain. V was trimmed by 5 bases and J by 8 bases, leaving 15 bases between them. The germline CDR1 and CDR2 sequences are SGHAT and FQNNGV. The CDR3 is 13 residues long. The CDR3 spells CASSPEAGEEAFF. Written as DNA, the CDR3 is TGTGCCAGCAGCCCTGAGGCGGGAGAGGAAGCTTTCTTT.

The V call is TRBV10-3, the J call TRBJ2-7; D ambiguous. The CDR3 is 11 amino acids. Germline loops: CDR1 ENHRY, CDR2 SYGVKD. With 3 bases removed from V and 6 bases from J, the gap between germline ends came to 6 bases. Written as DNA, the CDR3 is TGTGCCATCAGTGATGGAGTCGAGCAGTACTTC. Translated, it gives CAISDGVEQYF.

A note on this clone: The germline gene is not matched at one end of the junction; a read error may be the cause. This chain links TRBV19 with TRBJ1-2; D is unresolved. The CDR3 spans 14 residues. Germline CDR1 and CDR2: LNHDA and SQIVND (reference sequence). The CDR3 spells CASSGRFTKYGYTF. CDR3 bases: TGTGCCAGTAGTGGGAGGTTCACTAAATATGGCTACACCTTC.

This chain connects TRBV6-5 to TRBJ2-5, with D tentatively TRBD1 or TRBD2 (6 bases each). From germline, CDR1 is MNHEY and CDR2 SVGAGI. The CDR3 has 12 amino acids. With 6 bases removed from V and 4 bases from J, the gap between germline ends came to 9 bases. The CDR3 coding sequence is TGTGCCAGCAGAACGGGGGCAGAGACCCAGTACTTC. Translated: CASRTGAETQYF.

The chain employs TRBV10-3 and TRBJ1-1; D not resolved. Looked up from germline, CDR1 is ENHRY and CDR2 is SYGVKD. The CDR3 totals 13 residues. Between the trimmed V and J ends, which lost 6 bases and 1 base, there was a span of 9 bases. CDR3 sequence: CAIREPKNTEAFF. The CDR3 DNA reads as TGTGCCATCAGGGAACCGAAGAACACTGAAGCTTTCTTT.

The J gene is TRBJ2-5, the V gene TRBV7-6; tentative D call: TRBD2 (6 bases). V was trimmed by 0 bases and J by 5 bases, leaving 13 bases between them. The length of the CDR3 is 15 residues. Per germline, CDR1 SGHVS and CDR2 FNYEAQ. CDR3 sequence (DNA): TGTGCCAGCAGCTTAGCGGGGGGTAGATACGAGACCCAGTACTTC. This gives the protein CASSLAGGRYETQYF.

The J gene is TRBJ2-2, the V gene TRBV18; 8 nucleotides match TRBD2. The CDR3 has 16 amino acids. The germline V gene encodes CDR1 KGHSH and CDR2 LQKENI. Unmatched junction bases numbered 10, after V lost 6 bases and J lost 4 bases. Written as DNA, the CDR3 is TGTGCCAGCTCGACCCCAGCGGGAGTCGGCACCGGGGAGCTGTTTTTT. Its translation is CASSTPAGVGTGELFF.

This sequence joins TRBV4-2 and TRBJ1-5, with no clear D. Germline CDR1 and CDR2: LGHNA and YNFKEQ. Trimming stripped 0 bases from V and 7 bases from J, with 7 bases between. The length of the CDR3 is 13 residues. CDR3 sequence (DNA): TGTGCCAGCAGCCAAGATGAGGTGCAGCCCCAGCATTTT. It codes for CASSQDEVQPQHF.

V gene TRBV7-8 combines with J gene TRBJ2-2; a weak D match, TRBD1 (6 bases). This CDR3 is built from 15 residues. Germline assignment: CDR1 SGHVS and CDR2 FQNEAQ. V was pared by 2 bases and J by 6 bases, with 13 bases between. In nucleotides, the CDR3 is TGTGCCAGCAGCTTAAGGGCAGGGGACGCCGGGGAGCTGTTTTTT. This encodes CASSLRAGDAGELFF.

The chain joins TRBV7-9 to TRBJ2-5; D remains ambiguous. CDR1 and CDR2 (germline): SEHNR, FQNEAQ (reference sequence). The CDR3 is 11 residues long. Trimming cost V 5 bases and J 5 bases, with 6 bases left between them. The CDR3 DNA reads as TGTGCCAGCAGCCGCGCGGAGACCCAGTACTTC. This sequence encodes CASSRAETQYF. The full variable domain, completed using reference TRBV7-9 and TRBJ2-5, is DTGVSQNPRHKITKRGQNVTFRCDPISEHNRLYWYRQTLGQGPEFLTYFQNEAQLEKSRLLSDRFSAERPKGSFSTLEIQRTEQGDSAMYLCASSRAETQYFGPGTRLLVL.

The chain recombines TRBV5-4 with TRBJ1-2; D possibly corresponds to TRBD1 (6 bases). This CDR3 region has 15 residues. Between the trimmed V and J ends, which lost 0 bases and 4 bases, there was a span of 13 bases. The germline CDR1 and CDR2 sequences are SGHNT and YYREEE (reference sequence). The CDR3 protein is CASSLGQGKSYGYTF. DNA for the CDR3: TGTGCCAGCAGCTTGGGGCAGGGGAAGTCCTATGGCTACACCTTC.

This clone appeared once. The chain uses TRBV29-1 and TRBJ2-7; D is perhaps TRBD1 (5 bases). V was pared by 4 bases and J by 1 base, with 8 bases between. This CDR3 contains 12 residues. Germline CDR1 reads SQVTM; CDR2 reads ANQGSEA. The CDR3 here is CSVVQGSYEQYF. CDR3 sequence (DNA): TGCAGCGTTGTTCAGGGTTCCTACGAGCAGTACTTC.

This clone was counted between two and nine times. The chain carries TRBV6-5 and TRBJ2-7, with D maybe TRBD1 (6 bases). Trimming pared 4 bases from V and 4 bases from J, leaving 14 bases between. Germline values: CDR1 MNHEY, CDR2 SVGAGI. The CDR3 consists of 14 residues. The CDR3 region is CASSSRDTSYEQYF. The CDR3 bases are TGTGCCAGCAGTTCCCGGGACACCTCGTACGAGCAGTACTTC.

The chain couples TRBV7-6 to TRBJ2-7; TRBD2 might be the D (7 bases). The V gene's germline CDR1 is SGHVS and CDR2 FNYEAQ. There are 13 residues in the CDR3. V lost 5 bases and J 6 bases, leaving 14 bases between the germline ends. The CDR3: CASSRGAGVEQYF. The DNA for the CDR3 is TGTGCCAGCAGCCGGGGGGCAGGGGTCGAGCAGTACTTC.

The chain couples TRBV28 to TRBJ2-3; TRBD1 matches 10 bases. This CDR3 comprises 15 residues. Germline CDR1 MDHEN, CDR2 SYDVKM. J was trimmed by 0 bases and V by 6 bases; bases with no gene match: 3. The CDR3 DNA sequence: TGTGCCAGCAGGGGACAGGGGTCCAGCACAGATACGCAGTATTTT. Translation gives CASRGQGSSTDTQYF.

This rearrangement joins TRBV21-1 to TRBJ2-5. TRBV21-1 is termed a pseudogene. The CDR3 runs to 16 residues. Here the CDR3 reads CASRGELYTFSETQYF. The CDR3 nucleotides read TGTGCCAGCAGAGGTGAGCTATACACTTTCTCTGAGACCCAGTACTTC.

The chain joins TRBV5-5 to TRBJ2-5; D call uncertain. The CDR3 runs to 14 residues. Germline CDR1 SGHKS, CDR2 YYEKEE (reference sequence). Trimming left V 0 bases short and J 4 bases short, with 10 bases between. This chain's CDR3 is CASSLEGFRETQYF. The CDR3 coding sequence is TGTGCCAGCAGCTTGGAAGGGTTCCGAGAGACCCAGTACTTC.